This T cell receptor beta chain is from a study of T cell repertoires in cytomegalovirus infection. This clonotype showed up just a few times. Its antigen is still unknown. There are 14 residues in the CDR3. The ends were cut back, 1 base at V and 2 bases at J, with 7 bases in the middle. The germline V gene has CDR1 SGHTA and CDR2 FQGNSA. Each CDR3 protein is one row after TCRdb ran MiXCR on the reads. The table lists just under 500,000 distinct CDR3 sequences, roughly a third of them singletons. The material was cultured PBMCs, obtained from culture after CMV antigen stimulation. This receptor was identified in a human donor in good health (CMV status not recorded). Some clones in this sample may be carry-over from other donors' samples. This chain connects TRBV7-2 to TRBJ2-3, with D hard to call. The CDR3 here is CASSLGQPTDTQYF. The CDR3 bases are TGTGCCAGCAGCTTAGGTCAGCCCACAGATACGCAGTATTTT. Filled out from reference TRBV7-2 and TRBJ2-3, the complete variable domain reads GAGVSQSPSNKVTEKGKDVELRCDPISGHTALYWYRQSLGQGLEFLIYFQGNSAPDKSGLPSDRFSAERTGGSVSTLTIQRTQQEDSAVYLCASSLGQPTDTQYFGPGTRLTVL.